This TCR beta chain came from a study of chemoradiotherapy in HPV16-positive cancers. Germline V gene sequence: CDR1 GTSNPN, CDR2 SVGIG (reference sequence). The CDR3 is 14 amino acids. V dropped 7 bases and J dropped 4 bases, with 18 bases sitting between them. Measured with immunoSEQ multiplex PCR; TCRdb has only the in-frame clones, and not every one. The repertoire holds 13,000 or so clones, with 55% to 75% as singletons. Specimen collection occurred from a patient who underwent chemoradiotherapy. The source is a human donor with HPV-associated anogenital cancer. This chain connects TRBV30 to TRBJ2-3; the D call may be TRBD1 or TRBD2 (7 bases each). As DNA, the CDR3 is TGTGCCTCATCCAGGGGGGGGGCGCCAGATACGCAGTATTTT. It specifies CASSRGGAPDTQYF.